The source of this TCR beta chain is a study of blood T cell dynamics during melanoma immunotherapy. Study details: First-line therapy was either pembrolizumab or nivolumab with ipilimumab for metastatic melanoma. General study points: PBMC repertoires of eventual disease-control patients split at W3 into clonality or diversity gains.

Documented time point: pre-treatment baseline. Sampling occurred pretreatment (T0) and at week 3 (W3), after cycle one of checkpoint blockade. Patients with prior systemic cancer treatment, concomitant immunosuppressants, or other active malignancies were excluded. Profiled with immunoSEQ multiplex PCR; TCRdb holds only in-frame clones, not every one. The sample includes over 9,500 clones, roughly 83% of them seen just once. In this sample, this clone turned up once. Antigen unknown. Trimming pared 2 bases from V and 0 bases from J, leaving 9 bases between. Germline CDR1 and CDR2: SGDLS and YYNGEE. The CDR3 totals 15 residues.

The genes are TRBV9 and TRBJ2-1; D remains unclear. Sequenced here: blood, sampled from a patient treated with checkpoint blockade. This sequence was found in a human donor with melanoma. CDR3 in DNA: TGTGCCAGCAGCGTTTCATGGAGCTCCTACAATGAGCAGTTCTTC. The encoded protein is CASSVSWSSYNEQFF.